This T cell receptor beta chain was sequenced in a study of shared clonotypes between healthy human individuals. Background on the study: For every donor, three CD4 naive, three CD4 memory, two CD8 naive and one CD8 memory plates were used.

The sample holds a few counts of this clone. Other DNA variants within this sample encode the same CDR3. This CDR3 is built from 12 residues. Germline V CDR1 and CDR2: SQVTM, ANQGSEA. V was pared by 7 bases and J by 1 base, with 3 bases of the junction left unmatched. Only in-frame clones appear in the TCRdb table, and some are missing; sequencing was by immunoSEQ multiplex PCR. This sample yields about 680,000 clones, of which approximately 74% are seen a single time; less than 2% belongs to the top ten. Source material: memory CD4+ T cells sorted from blood. The subset is: CD45RA-negative fraction. This chain links TRBV29-1 with TRBJ2-5, with 7 bases fitting TRBD1. This TCR was recovered from a woman between 25 and 40 years old in good health. CDR3 protein: CSARTGQETQYF. The CDR3 DNA follows: TGCAGCGCAAGGACAGGCCAAGAGACCCAGTACTTC.